Listed here are 15 T cell receptor beta chains from one sample, sequenced in a study of T cells in Graves' hyperthyroidism and ophthalmopathy. The source material, RNA transcripts, was used to amplify TCR beta CDR3 regions. The HTBI primer set drove a first-round RT-PCR of the TCR CDR3. TCRdb recomputed calls from the multiplex PCR reads with MiXCR, one row per CDR3 protein. The sample holds a few hundred thousand distinct CDR3 sequences, about 16% seen once. The sequenced sample consisted of blood. The receptors come from a woman aged 55-69 years with Graves' ophthalmopathy.

Only a few counts were recorded for this clonotype. V is TRBV19 and J is TRBJ1-5, with a weak D call TRBD1 (6 bases). This CDR3 is built from 15 residues. The V gene's germline CDR1 is LNHDA and CDR2 SQIVND (reference sequence). The V end lost 6 bases, the J end lost 5 bases, and 17 bases lay between the germline ends. CDR3 protein: CASSKQGVADQPQHF. The CDR3 bases are TGTGCCAGTAGCAAACAGGGTGTAGCCGATCAGCCCCAGCATTTT.

This clonotype showed up many times. The rearrangement links TRBV2 to TRBJ2-5; 10 nucleotides line up with TRBD2. V gave up 5 bases and J gave up 2 bases; unmatched junction bases: 8. Germline V gives CDR1 SNHLY, CDR2 FYNNEI. The CDR3 is made up of 16 amino acids. The CDR3 is CASSPGIAGGQETQYF. CDR3 DNA sequence: TGTGCCAGCAGTCCTGGGATAGCGGGAGGACAAGAGACCCAGTACTTC.

Comments on this clonotype: A read error may be the cause here, since a much bigger clone is one base away. The chain has TRBV12-3 or TRBV12-4 and TRBJ2-1; 7 bases line up with TRBD1. V was pared by 11 bases and J by 10 bases, with 8 bases of the junction left unmatched. CDR3 length: 11 amino acids. The CDR3 protein is CAGKRQGEQFF. For the CDR3, the DNA is TGTGCCGGCAAACGACAGGGAGAGCAGTTCTTC.

This clonotype was recorded at least ten times. The V and J genes are TRBV18 and TRBJ1-2, with TRBD1 identical over 9 bases. Germline V gene data show CDR1 as KGHSH and CDR2 as LQKENI. The trim removed 2 bases at V and 2 bases at J, leaving 3 bases unmatched. The CDR3 is made up of 15 amino acids. In nucleotides, the CDR3 is TGTGCCAGCTCACCATCGGACAGGGGAAACTATGGCTACACCTTC. It translates to CASSPSDRGNYGYTF.

In regard to this clonotype: This could be a read error, since a much larger clone is one nucleotide away. The chain recombines TRBV3-1 with TRBJ2-7; possible D gene TRBD2, 6 bases. The CDR3 consists of 16 residues. The germline V gene encodes CDR1 LGHDT and CDR2 YNNKEL (reference sequence). CDR3 region: CVSSQAPWRDTGEQYF. The CDR3 nucleotides are TGTGTCAGCAGCCAAGCCCCATGGCGGGATACGGGAGAGCAGTACTTC.

This clonotype came up many times. The rearrangement uses TRBV2 and TRBJ1-1; D not certain. CDR1 SNHLY and CDR2 FYNNEI come from the germline V gene. The CDR3 is 15 residues long. Trimming removed 4 bases from V and 3 bases from J, with 15 bases in between. This CDR3 reads CASSVERGADTEAFF. DNA for the CDR3: TGTGCCAGCAGTGTGGAGCGGGGAGCCGACACTGAAGCTTTCTTT.

This clonotype was detected ten times or more. The rearrangement joins TRBV18 to TRBJ2-1; unclear D gene. V lost 4 bases to trimming and J lost 15 bases, with 13 bases between them. CDR3 length: 11 residues. Germline CDR1 reads KGHSH; CDR2 reads LQKENI. The CDR3 sequence: CASSRVEERFF. The CDR3 DNA follows: TGTGCCAGCTCACGGGTCGAGGAGAGGTTCTTC.

A remark on this clonotype: With a much larger clone just one base away, this may be a read error. The chain carries TRBV5-1 and TRBJ2-7; 9 bases are shared with TRBD1. The CDR3 covers 14 residues. The germline V gene encodes CDR1 SGHRS and CDR2 YFSETQ. CDR3 protein: CTSSGQGTGYEQYF. CDR3 sequence (DNA): TGCACCAGCAGCGGACAGGGGACGGGGTACGAGCAGTACTTC.

Concerning this clonotype itself: Being one base from a much bigger clone, this may be a read error. The J gene is TRBJ2-2, the V gene TRBV28; tentatively, D is TRBD2 (5 bases). The length of the CDR3 is 15 residues. CDR1 and CDR2 from the germline V gene are MDHEN and SYDVKM. V was clipped by 6 bases and J by 4 bases, with 15 bases between them. CDR3 in amino acids: CASRIRLTFTGELFF. The CDR3 coding sequence is TGTGCCAGCAGGATCCGACTAACGTTCACCGGGGAGCTGTTTTTT.

Concerning this clonotype itself: Since a much larger clone is just one base distant, this may be a read error. The final CDR3 position lacks the conserved phenylalanine or tryptophan, pointing to a likely read error. This CDR3 reads CSASKGTYTEAFS. The CDR3 DNA sequence: TGCAGTGCTAGCAAGGGTACTTACACTGAAGCTTTCTCT. The V call is TRBV20-1, the J call TRBJ1-1; D is undetermined. This CDR3 is built from 13 residues. The V and J ends lost 3 bases and 3 bases respectively, with 11 bases between them. The germline V gene encodes CDR1 DFQATT and CDR2 SNEGSKA (reference sequence).

This clonotype was observed at least ten times. J is TRBJ2-1 and V is TRBV11-2; 9 nucleotides align to TRBD2. This CDR3 comprises 16 residues. Germline CDR1 SGHAT, CDR2 FQNNGV. The junction had 5 bases not matched to a gene; V was cut back by 5 bases and J by 0 bases. CDR3 in DNA: TGTGCCAGCAGCCTTAGCGGGAGCCGCTCCTACAATGAGCAGTTCTTC. It codes for CASSLSGSRSYNEQFF.

The chain is built from TRBV29-1 and TRBJ1-2; D unclear. The CDR3 loop spans 13 amino acids. The germline gives CDR1 SQVTM, CDR2 ANQGSEA. Trimming took 0 bases from V and 9 from J, leaving 14 bases between them. The CDR3 bases are TGCAGCGTTGAAGATTTAAGCCGGAGGAGCTACACCTTC. It specifies CSVEDLSRRSYTF.

This clonotype was seen only a few times. V is TRBV7-2 and J is TRBJ2-7, with 12 bases that match TRBD2. The CDR3 is 15 amino acids. The germline gives CDR1 SGHTA, CDR2 FQGNSA. With 7 bases clipped from V and 7 bases from J, the junction kept 11 bases outside the gene matches. The CDR3 DNA follows: TGTGCCAGCATCATAGCTAGCGGGAGGGTCGGGGAGCAGTACTTC. Translation gives CASIIASGRVGEQYF.

This clonotype was observed at least ten times. The chain links TRBV28 to TRBJ1-3; D not resolved. The V gene lost 3 bases and the J gene lost 4 bases, with 7 bases spanning the gap. The CDR3 spans 13 residues. In germline, CDR1 is MDHEN, CDR2 SYDVKM. For the CDR3, the DNA is TGTGCCAGCAGTTTGATAGCCGGAAACACCATATATTTT. Residues: CASSLIAGNTIYF.

This clonotype has ten or more counts. CDR3 region: CATQGLGKNIQYF. CDR3 sequence (DNA): TGTGCCACCCAGGGGCTGGGCAAAAACATTCAGTACTTC. The chain employs TRBV7-9 and TRBJ2-4, with D possibly being TRBD1 (6 bases). The CDR3 runs to 13 residues. From germline, CDR1 is SEHNR and CDR2 FQNEAQ (reference sequence). With 10 bases removed from V and 3 bases from J, the gap between germline ends came to 13 bases.